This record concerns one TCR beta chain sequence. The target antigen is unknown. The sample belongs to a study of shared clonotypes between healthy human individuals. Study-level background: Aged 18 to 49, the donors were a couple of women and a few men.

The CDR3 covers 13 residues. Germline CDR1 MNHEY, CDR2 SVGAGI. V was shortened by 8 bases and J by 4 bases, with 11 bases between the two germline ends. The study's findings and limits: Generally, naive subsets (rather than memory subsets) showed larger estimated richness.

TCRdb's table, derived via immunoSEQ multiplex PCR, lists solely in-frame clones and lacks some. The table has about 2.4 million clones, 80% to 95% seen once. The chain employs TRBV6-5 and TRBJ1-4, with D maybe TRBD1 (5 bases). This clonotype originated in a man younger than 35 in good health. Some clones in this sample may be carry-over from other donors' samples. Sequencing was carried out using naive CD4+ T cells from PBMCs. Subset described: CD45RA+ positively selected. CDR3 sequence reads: CASRGSLNEKLFF. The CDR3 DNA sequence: TGTGCCAGCCGGGGCAGCCTTAATGAAAAACTGTTTTTT.